This T cell receptor beta chain was recovered during a study of T cell responses to AZD1222 COVID-19 vaccine. The length of the CDR3 is 12 residues. Trimming pared 4 bases from V and 5 bases from J, leaving 9 bases between. Germline loops: CDR1 SGHNT, CDR2 YYREEE (reference sequence). Libraries were prepared by immunoSEQ multiplex PCR; TCRdb keeps only in-frame clonotypes and omits some of them. The sample consists of 130,000 to 150,000 clones, 85% to 90% of them appearing once. Whole-study results and caveats: Clonal diversity was possibly underestimated; the donors were predominantly white British and more often female. Of the AZD1222 recipients, only five to seven were seropositive at baseline. Without day 14 samples, only post-peak T cell repertoires were studied.

Concerning this clone: The antigen remains unidentified.

This sequence joins TRBV5-4 and TRBJ2-5, with D perhaps being TRBD1 or TRBD2 (5 bases each). The sequence came from an adult in good health. Material: peripheral blood, obtained on day 0 of AZD1222 vaccination. CDR3 nucleotides: TGTGCCAGCAGCCCCTGGGGGGAGACCCAGTACTTC. Encoded protein: CASSPWGETQYF.